Listed here are 4 T cell receptor beta chains from one sample, sequenced in a study of Graves' ophthalmopathy and Graves' hyperthyroidism. Investigators amplified TCR beta CDR3 regions from RNA transcripts. HTBI primers primed a first-round RT-PCR, and a second-round multiplex PCR followed. Via MiXCR, TCRdb re-called the multiplex PCR reads, giving one row per CDR3 protein. The data hold approximately 700,000 distinct CDR3 sequences, with approximately 40% observed a single time. Input material: peripheral blood. The receptors here all came from an adult man with Graves' ophthalmopathy.

This clonotype was detected once. V gene TRBV11-1 combines with J gene TRBJ1-2; D unclear. The V gene lost 11 bases and the J gene lost 4 bases, with 17 bases spanning the gap. This CDR3 has 13 residues. The germline gives CDR1 SGHAT, CDR2 FQDESV (reference sequence). The CDR3 loop is CAWRPSLGYGYTF. The CDR3, as DNA: TGTGCCTGGAGGCCGTCTTTGGGCTATGGCTACACCTTC.

This clonotype showed up many times. The rearrangement links TRBV6-2 or TRBV6-3 to TRBJ2-7; 7 bases are a match to TRBD1. Germline values: CDR1 MNHEY, CDR2 SVGEGT. Trimming cost V 0 bases and J 3 bases; bases outside gene matches: 2. CDR3 length: 14 residues. The CDR3 region has the DNA TGTGCCAGCAGTTACTCGTCAGGGGGCTACGAGCAGTACTTC. This codes for CASSYSSGGYEQYF.

The V and J genes are TRBV11-1 and TRBJ2-7; the D gene is possibly TRBD2 (5 bases). V dropped 6 bases and J dropped 0 bases, with 15 bases sitting between them. This CDR3 contains 15 residues. Germline CDR1 reads SGHAT; CDR2 reads FQDESV (reference sequence). The CDR3 DNA reads TGTGCCAGCAGTTCACCTCGGGGAAGCTCCTACGAGCAGTACTTC. Amino acids: CASSSPRGSSYEQYF.

This clonotype was recorded many times. At one of its ends the junction is not consistent with the germline gene, which may arise from a read error. The gene calls are TRBV10-3 and TRBJ1-1; D perhaps matches TRBD1 (5 bases). The CDR3 contains 15 residues. From germline, CDR1 is ENHRY and CDR2 SYGVKD. CDR3 nucleotide sequence: TGTGCCAGCAGTTACGGAACAGGCGGAAACACTGAAGCTTTCTTT. It codes for CASSYGTGGNTEAFF.